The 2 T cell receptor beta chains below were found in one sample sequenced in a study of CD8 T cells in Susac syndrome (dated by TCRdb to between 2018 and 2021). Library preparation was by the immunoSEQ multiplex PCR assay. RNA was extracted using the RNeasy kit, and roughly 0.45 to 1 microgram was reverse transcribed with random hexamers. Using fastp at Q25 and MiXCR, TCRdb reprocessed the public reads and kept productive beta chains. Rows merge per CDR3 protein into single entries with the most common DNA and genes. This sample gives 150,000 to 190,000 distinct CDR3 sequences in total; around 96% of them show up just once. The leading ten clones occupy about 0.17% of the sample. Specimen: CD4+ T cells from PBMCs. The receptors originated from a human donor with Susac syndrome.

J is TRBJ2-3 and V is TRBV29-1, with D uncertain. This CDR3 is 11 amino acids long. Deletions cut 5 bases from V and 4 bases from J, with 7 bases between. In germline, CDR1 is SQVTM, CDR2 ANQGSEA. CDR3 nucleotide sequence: TGCAGCGTTACTCTAGCAGATACGCAGTATTTT. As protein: CSVTLADTQYF.

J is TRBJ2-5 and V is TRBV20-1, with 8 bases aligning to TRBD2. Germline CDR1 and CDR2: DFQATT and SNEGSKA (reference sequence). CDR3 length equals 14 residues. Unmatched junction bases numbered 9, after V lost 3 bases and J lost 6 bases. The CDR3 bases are TGCAGTGCTAGTGCGGGACTAGGTGGGCAGACCCAGTACTTC. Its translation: CSASAGLGGQTQYF.